This T cell receptor beta chain was obtained from a study of cytomegalovirus exposure and HLA in healthy donors. CDR1 SSHAT and CDR2 FNYEAQ come from the germline V gene (reference sequence). The CDR3 spans 15 residues. The V gene end was trimmed by 3 bases and the J gene end by 8 bases; junction bases not matched to a gene: 10. PCR involved 60 Vbeta and 13 Jbeta primers. Sequencing used immunoSEQ multiplex PCR; TCRdb keeps in-frame clones, though not all of them. Of roughly 120,000 clones listed, more than 75% are singletons. This chain uses TRBV7-7 with TRBJ2-1; 7 bases are shared with TRBD2. This receptor was identified in a man in his forties in good health and CMV-seronegative. Sequencing used PBMCs. CDR3 DNA: TGTGCCAGCAGCTTGGGTCTCGGGGCGGGGGATGAGCAGTTCTTC. Translated: CASSLGLGAGDEQFF.